Presented here are 28 T cell receptor beta chains from one specimen sequenced in a study of T cell responses to AZD1222 COVID-19 vaccine. Profiling relied on immunoSEQ multiplex PCR, and the TCRdb table lists in-frame clones only, not all of them. This sample has some 87,000 clones, with 80% to 90% found just once. Source: peripheral blood, taken on day 0 of AZD1222 vaccination. These receptors were taken from an adult in good health.

J is TRBJ1-2 and V is TRBV7-9; TRBD1 is a possible D gene (5 bases). In germline, CDR1 is SEHNR, CDR2 FQNEAQ (reference sequence). This CDR3 comprises 12 residues. V lost 5 bases and J 8 bases, leaving 12 bases between the germline ends. This CDR3 is CASSPGTEGYTF. The DNA of the CDR3 is TGTGCCAGCAGCCCAGGGACTGAAGGCTACACCTTC.

This clone was observed a single time. The chain uses TRBV7-9 and TRBJ1-1; D perhaps matches TRBD1 (6 bases). The length of the CDR3 is 15 residues. Germline CDR1 reads SEHNR; CDR2 reads FQNEAQ (reference sequence). Trimming removed 1 base at V and 1 base at J, with 10 bases between. CDR3 nucleotides: TGTGCCAGCAGCTTAGTACAGGGAAAGAACACTGAAGCTTTCTTT. Translated, it gives CASSLVQGKNTEAFF.

V and J are TRBV9 and TRBJ2-1; TRBD2 might be the D (6 bases). This CDR3 spans 16 amino acids. CDR1 SGDLS and CDR2 YYNGEE come from the germline V gene. The V end was cut by 0 bases, the J end by 6 bases, with 16 bases between. As DNA, the CDR3 is TGTGCCAGCAGCGTAGGGAATAGCCGGAGGGTCAATGAGCAGTTCTTC. Its protein is CASSVGNSRRVNEQFF.

A note on this clone: Other DNA sequences in this sample translate to the same CDR3. V and J are TRBV18 and TRBJ2-5; no definite D call. The length of the CDR3 is 11 residues. V was shortened by 3 bases and J by 5 bases, with 4 bases between the two germline ends. CDR1 and CDR2 from the germline V gene are KGHSH and LQKENI. CDR3 DNA sequence: TGTGCCAGCTCACCCTCGGAGACCCAGTACTTC. Protein sequence: CASSPSETQYF. The variable domain in full, completed from reference TRBV18 and TRBJ2-5, reads NAGVMQNPRHLVRRRGQEARLRCSPMKGHSHVYWYRQLPEEGLKFMVYLQKENIIDESGMPKERFSAEFPKEGPSILRIQQVVRGDSAAYFCASSPSETQYFGPGTRLLVL.

The rearrangement joins TRBV3-1 (or the pseudogene TRBV3-2) to TRBJ2-1; TRBD2 matches 10 bases. The CDR3 is 16 amino acids. CDR1 and CDR2 from the germline V gene are LGHDT and YNNKEL (reference sequence). V lost 0 bases and J lost 10; bases outside the gene matches: 9. The CDR3 DNA reads as TGTGCCAGCAGCCAAGATCTGGCTAGCGGGAGCCTCGAGCAGTTCTTC. Translation: CASSQDLASGSLEQFF.

The rearrangement joins TRBV7-2 to TRBJ1-5, with D uncertain. Trimming took off 7 bases at V and 5 bases at J, with 12 bases between the two ends. The CDR3 has 13 amino acids. CDR1 and CDR2 from the germline V gene are SGHTA and FQGNSA. The CDR3 DNA sequence: TGTGCCAGCAATGAGAGATGGGATCAGCCCCAGCATTTT. Protein: CASNERWDQPQHF.

The V gene is TRBV12-3 or TRBV12-4, the J gene TRBJ1-1, with 8 bases identical to TRBD1. V lost 7 bases and J lost 4; bases outside the gene matches: 5. The CDR3 covers 13 residues. CDR3 sequence reads: CASTSGGRTEAFF. The CDR3 nucleotides read TGTGCCAGCACCTCAGGGGGCCGCACTGAAGCTTTCTTT.

This sequence joins TRBV27 and TRBJ1-5; no definite D call. Germline V gene data show CDR1 as MNHEY and CDR2 as SMNVEV (reference sequence). This CDR3 has 13 amino acids. Trimming took off 2 bases at V and 12 bases at J, with 14 bases between the two ends. CDR3 loop: CASSLIGVGSQHF. The DNA for the CDR3 is TGTGCCAGCAGTTTAATTGGGGTTGGGAGCCAGCATTTT.

The rearrangement joins TRBV28 to TRBJ2-7, with 11 positions matching TRBD1. This CDR3 comprises 13 residues. The V gene's germline CDR1 is MDHEN and CDR2 SYDVKM. V trimming: 6 bases; J trimming: 6 bases; junction bases outside the gene matches: 4. CDR3 nucleotides: TGTGCCAGCAGGCCCGGGACAGGGGGCGAGCAGTACTTC. It is translated as CASRPGTGGEQYF.

The CDR3 DNA sequence: TGTGCCAGCAGCCAAGGAGCGAGCGGCACAGATACGCAGTATTTT. Protein: CASSQGASGTDTQYF. The chain joins TRBV4-2 to TRBJ2-3; no clear D gene. The V gene lost 1 base and the J gene lost 1 base, with 9 bases spanning the gap. From germline, CDR1 is LGHNA and CDR2 YNFKEQ. This CDR3 comprises 15 residues.

The DNA of the CDR3 is TGTGCCAGCAGTTCAGAGGGTTTGGCGAATCAGCCCCAGCATTTT. Translated, it gives CASSSEGLANQPQHF. The chain employs TRBV27 and TRBJ1-5, with unresolved D. This CDR3 is 15 amino acids long. The germline gives CDR1 MNHEY, CDR2 SMNVEV (reference sequence). The germline V and J ends were trimmed by 4 bases and 4 bases, with 14 bases remaining between them.

In DNA, the CDR3 is TGTGCCAGCAGCTCGTACCGGGTTTTCACAGGGGGCGGTAACACTGAAGCTTTCTTT. It encodes CASSSYRVFTGGGNTEAFF. The chain joins TRBV7-2 to TRBJ1-1; TRBD1 matches at 9 bases. Germline V gives CDR1 SGHTA, CDR2 FQGNSA. With V trimmed by 4 bases and J by 2 bases, 17 bases remained unmatched. CDR3 length: 19 amino acids. The whole variable domain, filled in from reference TRBV7-2 and TRBJ1-1, reads GAGVSQSPSNKVTEKGKDVELRCDPISGHTALYWYRQSLGQGLEFLIYFQGNSAPDKSGLPSDRFSAERTGGSVSTLTIQRTQQEDSAVYLCASSSYRVFTGGGNTEAFFGQGTRLTVV.

The rearrangement uses TRBV27 and TRBJ2-7; the D is unclear. The CDR3 length is 14 residues. Trimming stripped 5 bases from V and 1 base from J, with 12 bases between. Germline assignment: CDR1 MNHEY and CDR2 SMNVEV (reference sequence). The DNA of the CDR3 is TGTGCCAGCAGTCCAAGCTTAGGGTCCTACGAGCAGTACTTC. It specifies CASSPSLGSYEQYF.

J is TRBJ2-6 and V is TRBV4-1; 11 nucleotides match TRBD2. V gave up 4 bases and J gave up 0 bases; unmatched junction bases: 14. The CDR3 contains 21 residues. CDR1 is MGHRA, CDR2 YSYEKL, per germline. The CDR3 loop is CASSLAEGTSGLYSGANVLTF. For the CDR3, the DNA is TGCGCCAGCAGCCTGGCGGAAGGGACTAGCGGACTATACTCTGGGGCCAACGTCCTGACTTTC.

The V call is TRBV27, the J call TRBJ2-3, with unresolved D. Per germline, CDR1 MNHEY and CDR2 SMNVEV (reference sequence). The V end lost 1 base, the J end lost 5 bases, and 7 bases lay between the germline ends. The CDR3 runs to 13 residues. The CDR3 sequence: CASSLWVGDTQYF. In nucleotides, the CDR3 is TGTGCCAGCAGTTTATGGGTTGGAGATACGCAGTATTTT.

The chain employs TRBV28 and TRBJ2-2, with TRBD1 as a possible D gene (6 bases). This CDR3 is 13 amino acids long. The germline gives CDR1 MDHEN, CDR2 SYDVKM. V lost 5 bases to trimming and J lost 6 bases, with 10 bases between them. The CDR3, as DNA: TGTGCCAGCAGTGCGTACAGGGCCGGGGAGCTGTTTTTT. The encoded protein is CASSAYRAGELFF.

CDR3 nucleotide sequence: TGCGCCAGCAGCGAAGGACAGGCGCTCAATGAGCAGTTCTTC. Amino acids: CASSEGQALNEQFF. The rearrangement uses TRBV10-1 and TRBJ2-1; 7 nucleotides line up with TRBD1. J lost 6 bases, V lost 6 bases, and 8 bases had no gene match. The germline gives CDR1 WNHNN, CDR2 SYGVQD (reference sequence). CDR3 length: 14 residues.

In this sample, this clone turned up a few times. The chain couples TRBV25-1 to TRBJ2-5, with D perhaps TRBD2 (7 bases). The CDR3 has 14 amino acids. Trimming shortened V by 1 base and J by 3 bases, and 9 bases separated the two germline ends. Germline CDR1 reads MGHDK; CDR2 reads SYGVNS. The CDR3, as DNA: TGTGCCAGCAGTGAATCGGGGGGCGAAGAGACCCAGTACTTC. The encoded protein is CASSESGGEETQYF.

The chain couples TRBV7-3 to TRBJ2-1; weak D call: TRBD1 (5 bases). Germline lookup yields CDR1 SGHTA and CDR2 FQGTGA. CDR3 length equals 15 residues. The V gene lost 1 base and the J gene lost 1 base, with 8 bases spanning the gap. As DNA, the CDR3 is TGTGCCAGCAGCTTAAAGGCAGGGTCCTACAATGAGCAGTTCTTC. Amino acids: CASSLKAGSYNEQFF.

The gene calls are TRBV29-1 and TRBJ2-7, with a tentative D call TRBD1 (6 bases). This CDR3 contains 13 residues. Germline-derived CDR1 and CDR2 are SQVTM and ANQGSEA. V was cut by 2 bases and J by 5 bases, with 13 bases left in between. The CDR3 DNA is TGCAGCGTTGAAAGGCAGGGGTCGGACGAGCAGTACTTC. Its translation: CSVERQGSDEQYF.

This clone has a handful of counts. The gene calls are TRBV25-1 and TRBJ2-1; the match to TRBD2 covers 10 bases. The CDR3 has 13 residues. CDR1 is MGHDK, CDR2 SYGVNS, per germline. CDR3 coding DNA: TGTGGTAGCGGGAGGCGAGGGCACAATGAGCAGTTCTTC. The encoded protein is CGSGRRGHNEQFF.

V usage is TRBV19 and J usage is TRBJ1-1; 7 bases align to TRBD1. V shed 4 bases and J 4 bases; nucleotides not matched to a gene: 6. Germline values: CDR1 LNHDA, CDR2 SQIVND (reference sequence). The CDR3 is made up of 14 amino acids. The CDR3, as DNA: TGTGCCAGTAGTACCCTTAGACAGGGCACTGAAGCTTTCTTT. Translated: CASSTLRQGTEAFF.

V and J are TRBV9 and TRBJ2-2; TRBD1 or TRBD2 may be the D gene (5 bases each). In germline, CDR1 is SGDLS, CDR2 YYNGEE. The V end lost 3 bases, the J end lost 4 bases, and 7 bases lay between the germline ends. This CDR3 has 13 amino acids. CDR3 DNA: TGTGCCAGCAGCGGAGGGGCCACCGGGGAGCTGTTTTTT. Protein sequence: CASSGGATGELFF.

This rearrangement joins TRBV7-2 to TRBJ2-1; D may be TRBD2 (5 bases). Germline lookup yields CDR1 SGHTA and CDR2 FQGNSA. The CDR3 has 16 residues. Between the trimmed V and J ends, which lost 3 bases and 4 bases, there was a span of 16 bases. DNA for the CDR3: TGTGCCAGCAGCTTGTCGGGGAATGCGGCTTACAATGAGCAGTTCTTC. This codes for CASSLSGNAAYNEQFF.

This sequence joins TRBV3-1 (or the pseudogene TRBV3-2) and TRBJ2-6; D not resolved. Per germline, CDR1 LGHDT and CDR2 YNNKEL (reference sequence). The ends were cut back, 3 bases at V and 3 bases at J, with 6 bases in the middle. The CDR3 is 14 residues long. The CDR3 DNA reads as TGTGCCAGCAGCCACCACGGTGGGGCCAACGTCCTGACTTTC. Its translation is CASSHHGGANVLTF.

The chain has TRBV28 and TRBJ2-1; D gene unclear. The CDR3 loop spans 13 amino acids. Germline V gives CDR1 MDHEN, CDR2 SYDVKM. V was clipped by 8 bases and J by 5 bases, with 13 bases between them. CDR3 residues: CASVTGSDNEQFF. The DNA for the CDR3 is TGTGCCAGCGTTACGGGCAGCGACAATGAGCAGTTCTTC.

This clone showed up just once. The J gene is TRBJ1-1, the V gene TRBV5-1; no clear D gene. The CDR3 runs 13 residues. CDR1 is SGHRS, CDR2 YFSETQ, per germline. V lost 1 base, J lost 1 base, and 5 bases lay in between. CDR3 bases: TGCGCCAGCAGCTTGTCGGAGAACACTGAAGCTTTCTTT. Protein sequence: CASSLSENTEAFF.

This clone was seen once. J is TRBJ1-1 and V is TRBV4-2; perhaps TRBD1 as D (5 bases). Germline assignment: CDR1 LGHNA and CDR2 YNFKEQ. The germline V and J ends were trimmed by 4 bases and 1 base, with 13 bases remaining between them. The CDR3 sequence is 15 residues long. Here the CDR3 DNA reads TGTGCCAGCAGCCCGCCGGGGACGGCGAACACTGAAGCTTTCTTT. Protein product: CASSPPGTANTEAFF.